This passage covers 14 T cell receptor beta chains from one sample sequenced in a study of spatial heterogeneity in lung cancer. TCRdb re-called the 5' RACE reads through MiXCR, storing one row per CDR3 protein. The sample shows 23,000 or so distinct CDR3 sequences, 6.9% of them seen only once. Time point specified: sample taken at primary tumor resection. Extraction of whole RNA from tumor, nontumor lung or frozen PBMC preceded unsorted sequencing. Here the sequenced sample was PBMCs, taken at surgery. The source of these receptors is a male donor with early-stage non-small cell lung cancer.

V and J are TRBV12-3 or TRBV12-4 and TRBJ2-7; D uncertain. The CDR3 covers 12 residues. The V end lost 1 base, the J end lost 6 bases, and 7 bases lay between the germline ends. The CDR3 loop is CASSLGGSEQYV. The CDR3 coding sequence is TGTGCCAGCAGTTTAGGGGGTAGCGAGCAGTACGTC.

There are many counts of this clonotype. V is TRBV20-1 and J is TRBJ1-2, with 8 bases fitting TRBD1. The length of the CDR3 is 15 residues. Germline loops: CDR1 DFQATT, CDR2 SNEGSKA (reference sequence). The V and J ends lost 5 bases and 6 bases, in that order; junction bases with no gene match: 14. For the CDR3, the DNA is TGCAGTGCTGGTGAACCTCGGACAGGGAAGGATGGCTACACCTTC. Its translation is CSAGEPRTGKDGYTF.

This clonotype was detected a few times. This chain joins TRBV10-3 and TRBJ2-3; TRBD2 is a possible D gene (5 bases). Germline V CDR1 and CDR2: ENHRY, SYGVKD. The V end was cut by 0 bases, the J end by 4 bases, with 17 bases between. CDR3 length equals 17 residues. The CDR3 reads CAISESRTPTAPDTQYF. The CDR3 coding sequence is TGTGCCATCAGTGAGTCGAGGACTCCCACCGCGCCAGATACGCAGTATTTT.

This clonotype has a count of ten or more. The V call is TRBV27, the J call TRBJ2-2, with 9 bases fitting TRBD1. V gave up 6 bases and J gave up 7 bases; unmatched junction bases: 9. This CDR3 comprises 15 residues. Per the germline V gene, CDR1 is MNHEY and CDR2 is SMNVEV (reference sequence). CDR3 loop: CASSDRGSGGGELFF. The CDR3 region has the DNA TGTGCCAGCAGCGACAGGGGGTCAGGAGGCGGGGAGCTGTTTTTT.

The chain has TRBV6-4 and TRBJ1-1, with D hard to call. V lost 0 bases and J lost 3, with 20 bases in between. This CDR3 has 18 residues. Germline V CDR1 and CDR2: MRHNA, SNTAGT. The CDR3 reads CASSDSTFVSCGDTEAFF. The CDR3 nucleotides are TGTGCCAGCAGTGACTCAACATTTGTATCGTGTGGCGACACTGAAGCTTTCTTT.

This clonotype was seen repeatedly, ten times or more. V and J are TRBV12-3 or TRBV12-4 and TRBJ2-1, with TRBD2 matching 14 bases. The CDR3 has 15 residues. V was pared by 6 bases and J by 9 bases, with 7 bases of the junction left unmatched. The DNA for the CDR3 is TGTGCCAGCAGGCCGGGACTAGCGGGAGCGGGTGAGCAGTTCTTC. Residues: CASRPGLAGAGEQFF.

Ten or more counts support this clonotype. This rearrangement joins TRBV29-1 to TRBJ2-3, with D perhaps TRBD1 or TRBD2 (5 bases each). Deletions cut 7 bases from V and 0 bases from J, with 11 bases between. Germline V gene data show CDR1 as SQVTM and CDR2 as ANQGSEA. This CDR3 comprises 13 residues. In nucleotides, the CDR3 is TGCAGCGCACGGGACCATAGCACAGATACGCAGTATTTT. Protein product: CSARDHSTDTQYF.

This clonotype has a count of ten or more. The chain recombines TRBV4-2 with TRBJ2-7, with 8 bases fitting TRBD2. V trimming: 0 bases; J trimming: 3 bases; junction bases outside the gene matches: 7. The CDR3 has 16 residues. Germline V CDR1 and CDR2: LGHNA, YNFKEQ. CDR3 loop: CASSQEVRSGSYEQYF. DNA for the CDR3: TGTGCCAGCAGCCAAGAAGTACGCAGCGGGAGCTACGAGCAGTACTTC.

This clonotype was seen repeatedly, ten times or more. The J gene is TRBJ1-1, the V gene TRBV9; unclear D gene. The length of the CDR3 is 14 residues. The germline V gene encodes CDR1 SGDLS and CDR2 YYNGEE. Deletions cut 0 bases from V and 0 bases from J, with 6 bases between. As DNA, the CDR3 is TGTGCCAGCAGCGTAGGACCGATGAACACTGAAGCTTTCTTT. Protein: CASSVGPMNTEAFF.

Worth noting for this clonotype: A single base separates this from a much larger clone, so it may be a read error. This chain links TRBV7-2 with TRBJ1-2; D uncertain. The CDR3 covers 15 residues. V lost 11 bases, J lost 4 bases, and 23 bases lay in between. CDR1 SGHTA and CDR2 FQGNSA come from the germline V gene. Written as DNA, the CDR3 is TGTGCCTGCACCCCGGGGAGTGGGATCGGCTATGGCTACACCTTC. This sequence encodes CACTPGSGIGYGYTF.

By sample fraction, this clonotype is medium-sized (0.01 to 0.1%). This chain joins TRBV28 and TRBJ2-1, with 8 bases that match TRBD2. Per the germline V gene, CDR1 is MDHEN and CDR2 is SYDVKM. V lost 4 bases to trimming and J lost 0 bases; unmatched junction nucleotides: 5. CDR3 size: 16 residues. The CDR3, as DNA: TGTGCCAGCAGTTCCCCGAGCGGGAGCTCCTACAATGAGCAGTTCTTC. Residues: CASSSPSGSSYNEQFF.

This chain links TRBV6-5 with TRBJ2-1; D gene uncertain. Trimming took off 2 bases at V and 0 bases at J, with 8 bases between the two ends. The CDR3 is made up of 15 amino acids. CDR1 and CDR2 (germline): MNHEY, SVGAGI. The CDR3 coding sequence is TGTGCCAGCAGTTACGACACGAGCTCCTACAATGAGCAGTTCTTC. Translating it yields CASSYDTSSYNEQFF.

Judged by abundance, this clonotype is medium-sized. CDR3 in amino acids: CASSFHRGLETQYF. In DNA, the CDR3 is TGTGCCAGTAGTTTCCACAGGGGTTTGGAGACCCAGTACTTC. V is TRBV19 and J is TRBJ2-5; 7 bases are a match to TRBD1. The germline CDR1 and CDR2 sequences are LNHDA and SQIVND (reference sequence). The CDR3 is made up of 14 amino acids. J was trimmed by 5 bases and V by 5 bases; bases with no gene match: 8.

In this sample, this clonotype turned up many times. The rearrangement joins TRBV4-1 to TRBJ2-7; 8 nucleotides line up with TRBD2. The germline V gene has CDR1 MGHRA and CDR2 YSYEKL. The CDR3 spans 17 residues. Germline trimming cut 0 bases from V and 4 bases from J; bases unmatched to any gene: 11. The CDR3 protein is CASSQEWPGGDLYEQYV. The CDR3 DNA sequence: TGCGCCAGCAGCCAAGAATGGCCGGGAGGGGATTTGTACGAGCAGTACGTC.